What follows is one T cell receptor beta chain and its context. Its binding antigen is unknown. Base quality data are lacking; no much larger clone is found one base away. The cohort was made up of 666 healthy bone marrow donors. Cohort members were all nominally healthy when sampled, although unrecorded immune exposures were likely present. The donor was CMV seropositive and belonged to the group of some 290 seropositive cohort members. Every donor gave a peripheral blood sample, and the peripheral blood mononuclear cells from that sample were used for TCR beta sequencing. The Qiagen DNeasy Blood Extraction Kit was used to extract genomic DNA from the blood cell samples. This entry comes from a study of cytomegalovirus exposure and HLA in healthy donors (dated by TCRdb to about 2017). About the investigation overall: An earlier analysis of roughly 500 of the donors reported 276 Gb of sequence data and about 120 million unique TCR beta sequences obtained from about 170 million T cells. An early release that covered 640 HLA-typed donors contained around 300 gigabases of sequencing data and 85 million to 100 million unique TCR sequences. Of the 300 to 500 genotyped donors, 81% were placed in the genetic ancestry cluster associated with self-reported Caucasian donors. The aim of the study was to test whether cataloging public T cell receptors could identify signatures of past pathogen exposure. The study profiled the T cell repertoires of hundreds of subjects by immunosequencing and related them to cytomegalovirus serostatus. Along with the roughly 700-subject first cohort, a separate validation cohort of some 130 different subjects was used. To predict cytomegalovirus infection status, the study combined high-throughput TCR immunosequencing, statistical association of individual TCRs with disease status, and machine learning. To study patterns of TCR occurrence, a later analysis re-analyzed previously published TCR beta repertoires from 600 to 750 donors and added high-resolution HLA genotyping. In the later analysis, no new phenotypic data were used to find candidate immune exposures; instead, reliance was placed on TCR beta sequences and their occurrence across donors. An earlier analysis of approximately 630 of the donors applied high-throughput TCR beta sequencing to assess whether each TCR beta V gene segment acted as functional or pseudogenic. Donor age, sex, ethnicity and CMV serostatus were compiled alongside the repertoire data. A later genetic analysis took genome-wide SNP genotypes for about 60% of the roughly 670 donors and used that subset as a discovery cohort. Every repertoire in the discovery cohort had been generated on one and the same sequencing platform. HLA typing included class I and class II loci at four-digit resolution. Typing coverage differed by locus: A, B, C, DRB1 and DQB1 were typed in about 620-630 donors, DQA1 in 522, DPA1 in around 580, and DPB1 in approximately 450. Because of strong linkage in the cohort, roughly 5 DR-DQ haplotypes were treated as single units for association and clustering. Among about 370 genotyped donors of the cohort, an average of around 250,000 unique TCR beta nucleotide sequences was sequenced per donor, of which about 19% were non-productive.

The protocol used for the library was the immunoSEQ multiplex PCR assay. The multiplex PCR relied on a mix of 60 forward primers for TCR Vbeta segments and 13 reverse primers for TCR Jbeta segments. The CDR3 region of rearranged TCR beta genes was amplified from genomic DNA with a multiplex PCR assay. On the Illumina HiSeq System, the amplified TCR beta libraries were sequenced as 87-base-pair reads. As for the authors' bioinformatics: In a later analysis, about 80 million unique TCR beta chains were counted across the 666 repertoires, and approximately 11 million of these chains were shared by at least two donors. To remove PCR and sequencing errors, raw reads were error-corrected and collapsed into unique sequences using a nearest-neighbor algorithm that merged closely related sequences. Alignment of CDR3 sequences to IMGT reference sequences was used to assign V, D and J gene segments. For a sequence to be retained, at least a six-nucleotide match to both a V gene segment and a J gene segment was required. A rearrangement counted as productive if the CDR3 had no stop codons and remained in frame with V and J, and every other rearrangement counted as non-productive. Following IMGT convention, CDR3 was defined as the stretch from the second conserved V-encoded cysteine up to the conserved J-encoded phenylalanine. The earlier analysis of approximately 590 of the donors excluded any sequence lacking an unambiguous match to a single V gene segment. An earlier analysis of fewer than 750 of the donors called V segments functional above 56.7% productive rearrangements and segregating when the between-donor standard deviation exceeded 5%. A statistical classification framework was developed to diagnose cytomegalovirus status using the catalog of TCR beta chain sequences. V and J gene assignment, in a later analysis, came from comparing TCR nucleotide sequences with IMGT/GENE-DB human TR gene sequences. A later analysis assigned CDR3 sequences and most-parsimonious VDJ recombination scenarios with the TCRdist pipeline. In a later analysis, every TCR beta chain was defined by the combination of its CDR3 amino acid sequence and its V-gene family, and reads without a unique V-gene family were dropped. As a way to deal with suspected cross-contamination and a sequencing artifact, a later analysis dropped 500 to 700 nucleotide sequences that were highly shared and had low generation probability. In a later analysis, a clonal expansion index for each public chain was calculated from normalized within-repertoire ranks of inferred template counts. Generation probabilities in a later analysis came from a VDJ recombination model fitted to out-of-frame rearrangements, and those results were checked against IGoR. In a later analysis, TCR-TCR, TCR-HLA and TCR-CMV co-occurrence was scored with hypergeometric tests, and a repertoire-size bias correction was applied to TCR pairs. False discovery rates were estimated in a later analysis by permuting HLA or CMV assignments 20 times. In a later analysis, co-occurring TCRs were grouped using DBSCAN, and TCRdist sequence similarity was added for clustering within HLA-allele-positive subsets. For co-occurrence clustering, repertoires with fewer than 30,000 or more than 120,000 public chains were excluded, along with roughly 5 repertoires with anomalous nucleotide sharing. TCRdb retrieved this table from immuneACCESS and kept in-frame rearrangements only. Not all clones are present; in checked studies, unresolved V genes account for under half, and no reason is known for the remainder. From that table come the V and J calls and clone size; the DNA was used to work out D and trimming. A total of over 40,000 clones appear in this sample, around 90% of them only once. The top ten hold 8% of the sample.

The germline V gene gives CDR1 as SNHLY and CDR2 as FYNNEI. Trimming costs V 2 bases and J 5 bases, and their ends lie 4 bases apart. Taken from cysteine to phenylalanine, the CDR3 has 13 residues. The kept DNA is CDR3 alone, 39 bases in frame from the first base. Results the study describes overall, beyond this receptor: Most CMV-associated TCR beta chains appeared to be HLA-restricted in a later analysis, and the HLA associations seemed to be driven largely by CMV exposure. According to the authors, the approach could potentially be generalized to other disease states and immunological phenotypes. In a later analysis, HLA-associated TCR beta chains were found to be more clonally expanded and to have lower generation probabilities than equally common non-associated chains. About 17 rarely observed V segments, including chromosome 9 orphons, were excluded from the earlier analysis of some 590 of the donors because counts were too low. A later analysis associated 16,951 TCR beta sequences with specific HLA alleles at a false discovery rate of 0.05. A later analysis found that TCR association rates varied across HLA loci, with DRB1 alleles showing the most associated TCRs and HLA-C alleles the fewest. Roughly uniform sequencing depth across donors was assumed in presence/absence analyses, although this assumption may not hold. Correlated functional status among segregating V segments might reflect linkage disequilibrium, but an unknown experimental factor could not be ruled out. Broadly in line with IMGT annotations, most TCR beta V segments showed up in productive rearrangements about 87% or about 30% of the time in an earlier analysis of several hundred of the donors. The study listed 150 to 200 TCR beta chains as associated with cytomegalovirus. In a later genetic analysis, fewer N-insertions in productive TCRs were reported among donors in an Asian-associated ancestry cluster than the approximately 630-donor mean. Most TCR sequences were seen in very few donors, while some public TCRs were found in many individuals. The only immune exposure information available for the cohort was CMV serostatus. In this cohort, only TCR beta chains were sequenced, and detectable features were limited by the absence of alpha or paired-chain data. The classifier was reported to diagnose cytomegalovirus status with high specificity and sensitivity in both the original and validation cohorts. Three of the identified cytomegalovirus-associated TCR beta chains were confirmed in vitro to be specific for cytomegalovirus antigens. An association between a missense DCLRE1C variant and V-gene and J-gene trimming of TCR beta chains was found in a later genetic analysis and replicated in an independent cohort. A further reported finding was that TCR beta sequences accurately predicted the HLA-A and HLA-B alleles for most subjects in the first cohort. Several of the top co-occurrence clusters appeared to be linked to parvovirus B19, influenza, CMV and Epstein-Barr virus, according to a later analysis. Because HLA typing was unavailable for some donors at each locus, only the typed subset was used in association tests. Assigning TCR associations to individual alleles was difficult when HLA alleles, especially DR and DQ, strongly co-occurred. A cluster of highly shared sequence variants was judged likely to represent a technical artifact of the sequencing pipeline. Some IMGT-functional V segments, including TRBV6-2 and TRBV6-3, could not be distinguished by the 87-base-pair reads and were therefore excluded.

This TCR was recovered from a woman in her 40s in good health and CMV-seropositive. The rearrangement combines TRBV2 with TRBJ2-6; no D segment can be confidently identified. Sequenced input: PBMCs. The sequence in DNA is TGTGCCAGCAGTGAATACTGGGCCAACGTCCTGACTTTC. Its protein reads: CASSEYWANVLTF. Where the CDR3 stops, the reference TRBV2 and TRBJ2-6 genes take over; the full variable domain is EPEVTQTPSHQVTQMGQEVILRCVPISNHLYFYWYRQILGQKVEFLVSFYNNEISEKSEIFDDQFSVERPDGSNFTLKIRSTKLEDSAMYFCASSEYWANVLTFGAGSRLTVL.